This T cell receptor (beta chain) was found in a study of a mutant IDH1 vaccine in newly diagnosed glioma. Study-level information: Scheduled for weeks 1, 3, 5, 7, 11, 15, 19 and 23, eight vaccinations were given to patients.

Generated by immunoSEQ multiplex PCR, the TCRdb table keeps only in-frame clones and is missing some. The repertoire consists of approximately 35,000 clones, with 88% occurring once and the leading ten covering 2% to 3%. Time point here: week 23, last vaccination. Doses of 300 ug of mutant IDH1 20-mer peptide were given with topical imiquimod. J was trimmed by 7 bases and V by 3 bases; bases with no gene match: 5. CDR1 and CDR2 (germline): SQVTM, ANQGSEA. This CDR3 has 13 amino acids. In the case of this clone: Antigen unknown.

The input for sequencing was PBMCs, taken from a glioma patient whose treatment included an IDH1 peptide vaccine. This receptor was identified in a man aged 40-55 years with glioma. The chain uses TRBV29-1 and TRBJ1-2, with 10 bases fitting TRBD1. The CDR3 nucleotides are TGCAGCGTTGACTCGGACAGGGGGTCTGGCTACACCTTC. Amino acids: CSVDSDRGSGYTF.